This TCR beta chain was sequenced in a study of shared clonotypes between healthy human individuals (dated by TCRdb to the early 2020s). With regard to the full study: A couple of women and a few men aged 18 to 49 years were included in the cohort. For each donor, CD4 naive and CD4 memory were each run on three plates, CD8 naive on two plates, and CD8 memory on one plate. To estimate repertoire size and how much clonotypes are shared between individuals, the study performed deep sequencing of blood TCR repertoires from a few healthy adults. To increase sequencing depth and limit assay-specific biases, TCR repertoire library preparation and sequencing were carried out by different laboratories using diverse techniques. Each donor's leukapheresis produced roughly between roughly 0.85 and 9.5 billion PBMCs.

TCR CDR3 regions were amplified from genomic DNA by multiplex PCR using the deep immunoSEQ assay. Extracted genomic DNA from each cell subset was distributed evenly across all wells of several immunoSEQ 96-well plates, and each plate was treated as a replicate. Each replicate PCR for sorted subsets received 200 ng genomic DNA, equal to 30,000 or so T cell genomes. Purified libraries were measured with a Qubit 3.0 fluorometer, size-checked on a Bioanalyzer 2100, and measured again with the KAPA Library Quantification kit. Each immunoSEQ 96-well plate was sequenced on its own single-read 150-cycle Illumina NextSeq 550 flow cell. Per the original workflow: Because the immunoSEQ output held only junctional sequences and lacked quality scores, the filtering could not match the filtering applied to full-length reads. Sequences were annotated with PyIR, a Python wrapper for IgBLAST v1.9, and V/J genes and CDR3 were assigned using IMGT germline references. Any read was removed if the V/J assignment was weak (E-value above 1e-6), the CDR3 was missing, or the read contained stop codons, out-of-frame junctions, or ambiguous translated residues. V3J clonotypes were defined as sequences sharing the same inferred V gene, J gene, and CDR3 amino acid sequence. The percentage overlap between two repertoires was calculated by dividing the number of shared unique clonotypes by the size of the smaller repertoire. RTK rarefaction, the Chao1 estimator, and Recon v2.1 estimates of unobserved clonotypes were used to assess repertoire richness. Generation probabilities were computed with OLGA for all TCRbeta clonotypes obtained by the gDNA method from four donors. Drawn from immuneACCESS, this table holds only the in-frame rearrangements with V and J called that TCRdb kept. Clones are partly lost; checked studies trace under half to an unresolved V gene and leave the rest unexplained. From that table come the V and J calls and clone size; the DNA was used to work out D and trimming. The sample contains over a million clones, 65% to 80% of them found a single time. 1.4% of the sample is in the top ten clones.

The paper's findings and limits, for the study overall: The genetic and exposure-history diversity represented was limited by the small number of donors. Incomplete sequencing was indicated by rarefaction of sorted-subset datasets, despite the large sequencing depth. Sharing across a few donors was observed for about 5% of naive CD4, under 4% of naive CD8, about 2.3% of memory CD4, and 0.4% of memory CD8 clonotypes. Estimated clonotype richness was generally larger for naive than for memory subsets. Higher generation probabilities were observed for clonotypes shared by all four sorted-subset donors than for non-shared clonotypes. Pairwise subsampling led to the expectation that sequencing depth would affect the degree of clonotype sharing among donors. Sampling was restricted to blood, and TCR repertoires in tissues likely differ from the TCR repertoires found in blood.

Healthy HIV-negative adults with no recently reported acute infections or vaccinations were included as donors. All donors were Caucasian adults living in Nashville, Tennessee, USA. Magnetic negative selection was used to enrich CD4+ T cells, after which naive cells were positively selected on CD45RA and the negative fraction became the memory subset. Blood was obtained by leukapheresis, after which PBMCs were separated by Ficoll-Histopaque density gradient centrifugation and cryopreserved in liquid nitrogen vapor phase. Analytical flow cytometry was used to check the purity and quantity of each magnetically sorted T cell population. Genomic DNA was isolated from each sorted fraction and quantified by UV absorbance on a Nanodrop 2000c. Of note for this clone: Its target antigen remains unknown. Base qualities are not recorded, but no much larger clone differs from it by a single base.

Cut back by 4 bases and 9 bases, the V and J ends lie 17 bases apart. Looking up the germline V gene yields CDR1 SGDLS and CDR2 YYNGEE. The CDR3 numbers 13 residues from cysteine through phenylalanine. The entry retains the CDR3 DNA only, 39 bases that are in frame from base 1. The material sequenced was memory CD4+ T cells sorted from blood. The sample's cell subset or site label is to be understood as: CD45RA-negative fraction. This TCR came from a man aged 18 to 29 in good health. The chain is made from TRBV9 and TRBJ2-7, with an unclear D gene assignment. This receptor carries the CDR3 CASSFSGASGQYF. The DNA sequence is TGTGCCAGCAGCTTCAGTGGTGCCTCGGGGCAGTACTTC.